This T cell receptor (beta chain) was documented in a study of siplizumab effects on memory and regulatory T cells. Whole-study findings and limits: Researchers did not confirm the suppressive function of proliferating Tregs from siplizumab cultures. Siplizumab gave mappable alloreactive CD4+ clones an average Treg-derived fraction of over 65%, against around 25% in controls.

From germline, CDR1 is LNHDA and CDR2 SQIVND (reference sequence). The CDR3 spans 17 residues. V shed 3 bases and J 6 bases; nucleotides not matched to a gene: 14. Profiled with immunoSEQ multiplex PCR; TCRdb holds only in-frame clones, not every one. The table shows 100,000 or so clones, with 90% to 95% occurring only once. With respect to this clone: The antigen is unknown.

The chain joins TRBV19 to TRBJ2-5; 9 positions match TRBD1. The sequence was collected from a human donor in good health. Input material: Tregs sorted from blood. CDR3 in DNA: TGTGCCAGTAGTATGAGTAGGACAGGGGAGAGCGGAAAGACCCAGTACTTC. This sequence encodes CASSMSRTGESGKTQYF.